The clone carrying this T cell receptor beta chain was found a few times. The CDR3 is 15 residues long. The V end was cut by 6 bases, the J end by 0 bases, with 12 bases between. CDR1 and CDR2 from the germline V gene are DFQATT and SNEGSKA (reference sequence). MiXCR, run by TCRdb on the RT-PCR reads, gives a single entry per CDR3 protein. The table has about 160,000 distinct CDR3 sequences, over 25% seen once. This specimen comes from a study of patients and donors after allogeneic stem cell transplantation. The gene calls are TRBV20-1 and TRBJ1-6; no reliable D call. The specimen sequenced was blood, either unsorted or a sorted T cell fraction (not recorded which). The clonotype was recovered from a human donor who was either an allogeneic HSCT recipient or a stem cell or donor lymphocyte infusion donor (not recorded which). It is not recorded whose cells these are; they may come from a transplant donor. As DNA, the CDR3 is TGCAGTGCCCCTCCCCAGCTCTCCTATAATTCACCCCTCCACTTT. Protein sequence: CSAPPQLSYNSPLHF.